These 14 T cell receptor beta chains share one sample of origin, sequenced in a study of cytomegalovirus exposure and HLA in healthy donors. 60 Vbeta and 13 Jbeta primers were used in PCR. TCRdb's copy holds only in-frame clones and misses some; the assay was immunoSEQ multiplex PCR. The table includes 150,000 to 200,000 clones, roughly 72% detected once. The specimen was PBMCs. The receptor set was obtained from a woman in her thirties or forties in good health and CMV-seronegative.

The rearrangement joins TRBV7-2 to TRBJ1-3; TRBD1 matches 7 bases. Germline values: CDR1 SGHTA, CDR2 FQGNSA. The CDR3 extends over 15 amino acids. V lost 2 bases and J lost 2; bases outside the gene matches: 3. CDR3 coding DNA: TGTGCCAGCAGCTTAAGTAGGGGGCCTGGAAACACCATATATTTT. This sequence encodes CASSLSRGPGNTIYF.

The gene calls are TRBV9 and TRBJ2-7; 7 bases map to TRBD2. With 0 bases clipped from V and 2 bases from J, the junction kept 8 bases outside the gene matches. The CDR3 consists of 16 residues. Germline CDR1 is SGDLS and CDR2 is YYNGEE. The CDR3: CASSVGVNGRTYEQYF. In DNA form, the CDR3 reads TGTGCCAGCAGCGTAGGGGTTAACGGGAGGACCTACGAGCAGTACTTC.

The rearrangement uses TRBV13 and TRBJ1-3; D not resolved. Deletions cut 4 bases from V and 8 bases from J, with 15 bases between. CDR1 and CDR2 (germline): PRHDT, FYEKMQ (reference sequence). This CDR3 is 14 amino acids long. The CDR3 DNA reads as TGTGCCAGCAGCTCCTCTTCGTCTAAGCACACCATATATTTT. This sequence encodes CASSSSSSKHTIYF.

V usage is TRBV9 and J usage is TRBJ2-1; unclear D gene. This CDR3 is 19 amino acids long. V was shortened by 3 bases and J by 0 bases, with 22 bases between the two germline ends. The germline CDR1 and CDR2 sequences are SGDLS and YYNGEE. CDR3 amino acids: CASSDQVSGISSSYNEQFF. In DNA form, the CDR3 reads TGTGCCAGCAGCGACCAGGTATCCGGTATTTCCAGCTCCTACAATGAGCAGTTCTTC.

V is TRBV7-2 and J is TRBJ2-7, with 7 bases lining up with TRBD2. This CDR3 is built from 15 residues. The V segment lost 1 base and the J segment 2 bases; nucleotides outside the gene matches: 5. From germline, CDR1 is SGHTA and CDR2 FQGNSA. The CDR3 loop is CASSLVTGGPYEQYF. CDR3 bases: TGTGCCAGCAGCTTAGTGACGGGGGGACCCTACGAGCAGTACTTC.

The V and J genes are TRBV6-1 and TRBJ1-1, with 7 nucleotides matching TRBD1. The CDR3 has 14 residues. Germline V CDR1 and CDR2: MNHNS, SASEGT. With 8 bases clipped from V and 1 base from J, the junction kept 7 bases outside the gene matches. Here the CDR3 DNA reads TGTGCCAGCGTAATAGACAGGGCGAACACTGAAGCTTTCTTT. It yields the protein CASVIDRANTEAFF.

This sequence joins TRBV5-1 and TRBJ2-5, with TRBD2 identical over 10 bases. The V gene's germline CDR1 is SGHRS and CDR2 YFSETQ. The junction had 10 bases not matched to a gene; V was cut back by 4 bases and J by 4 bases. The CDR3 loop spans 16 amino acids. This CDR3 is CASSLRTSGAGETQYF. In DNA, the CDR3 is TGCGCCAGCAGCCTCCGGACTAGCGGAGCAGGAGAGACCCAGTACTTC.

This chain links TRBV7-2 with TRBJ1-2; D gene uncertain. The CDR3 runs 14 residues. Trimming took 1 base from V and 3 from J, leaving 9 bases between them. Germline V gene sequence: CDR1 SGHTA, CDR2 FQGNSA. In DNA form, the CDR3 reads TGTGCCAGCAGCTTAGGTCCAGTCTACTATGGCTACACCTTC. This codes for CASSLGPVYYGYTF.

The rearrangement joins TRBV7-9 to TRBJ2-2, with 8 bases aligning to TRBD2. V was clipped by 11 bases and J by 2 bases; unmatched bases: 4. Germline values: CDR1 SEHNR, CDR2 FQNEAQ (reference sequence). The CDR3 totals 13 residues. Here the CDR3 reads CAARGGNTGELFF. CDR3 DNA: TGTGCCGCCCGGGGGGGCAACACCGGGGAGCTGTTTTTT. Full variable domain (missing parts from reference TRBV7-9 and TRBJ2-2): DTGVSQNPRHKITKRGQNVTFRCDPISEHNRLYWYRQTLGQGPEFLTYFQNEAQLEKSRLLSDRFSAERPKGSFSTLEIQRTEQGDSAMYLCAARGGNTGELFFGEGSRLTVL.

V and J are TRBV6-4 and TRBJ2-2, with D possibly matching TRBD1 (5 bases). The V end was cut by 7 bases, the J end by 5 bases, with 17 bases between. The CDR3 length is 15 residues. Looked up from germline, CDR1 is MRHNA and CDR2 is SNTAGT. The CDR3 is CASTRGGRDTGELFF. The CDR3 nucleotides read TGTGCCAGCACAAGGGGCGGTCGTGATACCGGGGAGCTGTTTTTT.

The chain uses TRBV9 and TRBJ2-5, with 7 bases lining up with TRBD2. Germline V CDR1 and CDR2: SGDLS, YYNGEE. The CDR3 runs 14 residues. V trimming: 3 bases; J trimming: 5 bases; junction bases outside the gene matches: 7. The CDR3 nucleotides read TGTGCCAGCAGCGCAGGACTAGGCAGGGAGACCCAGTACTTC. Amino acid sequence: CASSAGLGRETQYF.

The chain carries TRBV19 and TRBJ1-5; possibly TRBD1 for D (6 bases). V dropped 6 bases and J dropped 6 bases, with 15 bases sitting between them. The CDR3 totals 14 residues. Germline values: CDR1 LNHDA, CDR2 SQIVND (reference sequence). The CDR3 loop is CASSPDSVGQPQHF. The CDR3, as DNA: TGTGCCAGTAGCCCGGACAGTGTGGGTCAGCCCCAGCATTTT.

In DNA form, the CDR3 reads TGCGCCAGCAGCTTGGAGGGGACAGGGCAGTACGAGCAGTACTTC. Its translation is CASSLEGTGQYEQYF. The J gene is TRBJ2-7, the V gene TRBV5-1; 9 bases agree with TRBD1. The length of the CDR3 is 15 residues. Germline trimming cut 0 bases from V and 4 bases from J; bases unmatched to any gene: 5. Germline-derived CDR1 and CDR2 are SGHRS and YFSETQ.

The chain combines TRBV27 with TRBJ2-3, with TRBD2 matching over 11 bases. The CDR3 spans 16 residues. Germline lookup yields CDR1 MNHEY and CDR2 SMNVEV (reference sequence). Losses at the gene ends were 3 bases for V and 4 bases for J; bases not matched to a gene: 6. The CDR3 DNA is TGTGCCAGCAGTTTTTATAGCGGGAGGGCCCCAGATACGCAGTATTTT. Translating gives CASSFYSGRAPDTQYF.